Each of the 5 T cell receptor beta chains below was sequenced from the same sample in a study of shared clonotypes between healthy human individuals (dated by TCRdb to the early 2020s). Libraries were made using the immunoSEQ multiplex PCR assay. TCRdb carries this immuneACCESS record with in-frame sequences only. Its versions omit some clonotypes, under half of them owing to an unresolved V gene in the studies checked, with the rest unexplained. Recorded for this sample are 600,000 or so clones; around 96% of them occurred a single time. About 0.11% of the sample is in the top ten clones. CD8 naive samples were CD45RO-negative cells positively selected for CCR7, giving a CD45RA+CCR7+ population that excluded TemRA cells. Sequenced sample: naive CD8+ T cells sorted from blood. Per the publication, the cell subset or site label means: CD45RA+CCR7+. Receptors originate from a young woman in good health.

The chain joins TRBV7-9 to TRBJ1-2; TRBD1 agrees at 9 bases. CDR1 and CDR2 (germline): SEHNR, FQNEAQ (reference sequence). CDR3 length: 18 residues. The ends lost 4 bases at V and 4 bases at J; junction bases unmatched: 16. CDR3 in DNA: TGTGCCAGCAGCTACGAACCGGGACAGGGTTCGTTTTTCTATGGCTACACCTTC. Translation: CASSYEPGQGSFFYGYTF.

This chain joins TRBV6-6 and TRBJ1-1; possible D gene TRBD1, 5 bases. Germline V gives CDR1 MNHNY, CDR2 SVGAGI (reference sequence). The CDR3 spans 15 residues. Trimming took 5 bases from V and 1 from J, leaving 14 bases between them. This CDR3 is CASSPQVWGNTEAFF. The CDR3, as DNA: TGTGCCAGCAGTCCACAGGTGTGGGGGAACACTGAAGCTTTCTTT.

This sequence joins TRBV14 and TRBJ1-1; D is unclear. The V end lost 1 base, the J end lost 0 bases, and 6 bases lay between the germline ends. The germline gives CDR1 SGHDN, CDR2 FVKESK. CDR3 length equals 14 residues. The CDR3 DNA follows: TGTGCCAGCAGCCAAGTCGTGTTGAACACTGAAGCTTTCTTT. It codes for CASSQVVLNTEAFF.

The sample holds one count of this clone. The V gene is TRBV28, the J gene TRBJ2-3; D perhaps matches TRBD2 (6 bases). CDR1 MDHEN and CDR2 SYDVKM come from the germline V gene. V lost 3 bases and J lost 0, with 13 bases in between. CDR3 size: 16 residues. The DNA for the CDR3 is TGTGCCAGCAGTTTCGAAGCGGGCCTAAGCACAGATACGCAGTATTTT. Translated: CASSFEAGLSTDTQYF.

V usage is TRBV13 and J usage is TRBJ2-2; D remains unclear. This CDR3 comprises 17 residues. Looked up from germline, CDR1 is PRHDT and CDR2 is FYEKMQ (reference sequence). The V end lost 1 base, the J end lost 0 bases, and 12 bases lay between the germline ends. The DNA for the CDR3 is TGTGCCAGCAGCTTAGCGTTATACAACGCGAACACCGGGGAGCTGTTTTTT. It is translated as CASSLALYNANTGELFF. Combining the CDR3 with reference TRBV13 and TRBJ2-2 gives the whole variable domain AAGVIQSPRHLIKEKRETATLKCYPIPRHDTVYWYQQGPGQDPQFLISFYEKMQSDKGSIPDRFSAQQFSDYHSELNMSSLELGDSALYFCASSLALYNANTGELFFGEGSRLTVL.